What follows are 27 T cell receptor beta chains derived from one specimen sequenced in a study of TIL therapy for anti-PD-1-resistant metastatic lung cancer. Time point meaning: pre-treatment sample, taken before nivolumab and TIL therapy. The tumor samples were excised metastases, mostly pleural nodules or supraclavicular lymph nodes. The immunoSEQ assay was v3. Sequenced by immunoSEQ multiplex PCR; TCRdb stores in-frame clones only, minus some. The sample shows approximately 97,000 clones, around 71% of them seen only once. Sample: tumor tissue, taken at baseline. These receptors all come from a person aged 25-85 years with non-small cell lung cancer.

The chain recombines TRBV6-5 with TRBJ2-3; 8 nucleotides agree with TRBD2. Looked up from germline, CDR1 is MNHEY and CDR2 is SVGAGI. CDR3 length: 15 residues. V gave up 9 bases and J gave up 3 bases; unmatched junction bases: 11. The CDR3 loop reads CASQDGGGWTDTQYF. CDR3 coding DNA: TGTGCCAGTCAAGACGGGGGGGGCTGGACAGATACGCAGTATTTT.

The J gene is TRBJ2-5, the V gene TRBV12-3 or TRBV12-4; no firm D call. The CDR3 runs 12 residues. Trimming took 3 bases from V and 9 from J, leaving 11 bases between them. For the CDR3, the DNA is TGTGCCAGCAGTTTCTCCCAGAATGCCCAGTACTTC. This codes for CASSFSQNAQYF.

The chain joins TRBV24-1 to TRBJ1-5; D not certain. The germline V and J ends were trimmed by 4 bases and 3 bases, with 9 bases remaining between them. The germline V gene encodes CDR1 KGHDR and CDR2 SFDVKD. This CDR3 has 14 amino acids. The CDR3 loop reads CATSEYGINQPQHF. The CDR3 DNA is TGTGCCACCAGTGAATACGGAATCAATCAGCCCCAGCATTTT.

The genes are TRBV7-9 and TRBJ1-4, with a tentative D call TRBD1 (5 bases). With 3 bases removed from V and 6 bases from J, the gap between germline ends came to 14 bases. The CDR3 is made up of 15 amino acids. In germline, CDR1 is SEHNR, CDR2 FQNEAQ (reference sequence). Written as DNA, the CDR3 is TGTGCCAGCAGCTTCGCCTTAGGGGCGGATGAAAAACTGTTTTTT. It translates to CASSFALGADEKLFF.

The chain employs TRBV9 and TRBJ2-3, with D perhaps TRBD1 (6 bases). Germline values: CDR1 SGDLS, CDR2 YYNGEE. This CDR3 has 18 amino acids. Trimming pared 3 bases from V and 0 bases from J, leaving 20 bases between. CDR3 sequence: CASSALRDIGSSTDTQYF. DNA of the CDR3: TGTGCCAGCAGCGCACTCCGGGACATAGGAAGTAGCACAGATACGCAGTATTTT.

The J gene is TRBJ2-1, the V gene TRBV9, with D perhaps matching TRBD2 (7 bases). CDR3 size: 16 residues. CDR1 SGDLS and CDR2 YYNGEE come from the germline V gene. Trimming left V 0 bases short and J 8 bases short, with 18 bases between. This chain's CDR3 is CASSVALRGGNDEQFF. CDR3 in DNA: TGTGCCAGCAGCGTAGCTTTAAGGGGGGGGAACGATGAGCAGTTCTTC.

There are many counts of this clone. In DNA, the CDR3 is TGTGCCAGCTCACCTACCTCAGACAGGTACACTGAAGCTTTCTTT. As protein: CASSPTSDRYTEAFF. The V gene is TRBV18, the J gene TRBJ1-1, with a possible D match to TRBD1 (6 bases). Germline V gives CDR1 KGHSH, CDR2 LQKENI. The CDR3 runs 15 residues. Deletions cut 3 bases from V and 3 bases from J, with 14 bases between.

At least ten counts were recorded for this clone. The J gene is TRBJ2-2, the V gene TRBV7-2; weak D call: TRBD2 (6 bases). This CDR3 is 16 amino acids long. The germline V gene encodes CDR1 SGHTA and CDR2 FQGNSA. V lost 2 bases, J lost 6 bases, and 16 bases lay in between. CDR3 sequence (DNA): TGTGCCAGCAGCTTACAAGCGGGTAGTGTCCCCGGGGAGCTGTTTTTT. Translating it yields CASSLQAGSVPGELFF.

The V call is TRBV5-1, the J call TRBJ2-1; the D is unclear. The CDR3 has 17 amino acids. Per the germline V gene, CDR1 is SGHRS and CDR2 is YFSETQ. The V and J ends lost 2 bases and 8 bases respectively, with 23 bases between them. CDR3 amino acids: CASSLSLVAFLVDEQFF. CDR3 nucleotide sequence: TGCGCCAGCAGCTTAAGCCTCGTGGCTTTCCTTGTCGATGAGCAGTTCTTC.

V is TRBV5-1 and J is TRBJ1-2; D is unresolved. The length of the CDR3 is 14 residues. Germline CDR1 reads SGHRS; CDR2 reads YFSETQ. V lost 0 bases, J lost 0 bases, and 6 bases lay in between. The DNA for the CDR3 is TGCGCCAGCAGCTTGGGAAGTCCTAACTATGGCTACACCTTC. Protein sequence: CASSLGSPNYGYTF. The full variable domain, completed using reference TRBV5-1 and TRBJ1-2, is KAGVTQTPRYLIKTRGQQVTLSCSPISGHRSVSWYQQTPGQGLQFLFEYFSETQRNKGNFPGRFSGRQFSNSRSEMNVSTLELGDSALYLCASSLGSPNYGYTFGSGTRLTVV.

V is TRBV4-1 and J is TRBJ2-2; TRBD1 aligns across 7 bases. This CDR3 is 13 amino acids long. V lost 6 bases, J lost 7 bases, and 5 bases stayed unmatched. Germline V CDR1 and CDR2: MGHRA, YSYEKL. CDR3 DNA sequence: TGCGCCAGCAGAAAGGGGGCTTACGGGGAGCTGTTTTTT. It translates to CASRKGAYGELFF.

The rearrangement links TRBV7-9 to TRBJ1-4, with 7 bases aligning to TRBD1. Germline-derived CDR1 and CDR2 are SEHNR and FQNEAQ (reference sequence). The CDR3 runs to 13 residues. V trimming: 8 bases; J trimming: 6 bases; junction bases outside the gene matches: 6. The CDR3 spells CASGIRGDEKLFF. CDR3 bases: TGTGCCAGCGGGATCAGGGGGGATGAAAAACTGTTTTTT. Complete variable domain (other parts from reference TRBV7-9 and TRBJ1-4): DTGVSQNPRHKITKRGQNVTFRCDPISEHNRLYWYRQTLGQGPEFLTYFQNEAQLEKSRLLSDRFSAERPKGSFSTLEIQRTEQGDSAMYLCASGIRGDEKLFFGSGTQLSVL.

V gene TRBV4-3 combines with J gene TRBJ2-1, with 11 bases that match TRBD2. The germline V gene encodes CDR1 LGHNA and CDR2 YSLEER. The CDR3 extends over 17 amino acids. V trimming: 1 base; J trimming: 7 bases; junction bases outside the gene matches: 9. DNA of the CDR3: TGCGCCAGCAGCCAAGTTGCCCCTAGCGGGAGGTGGAATGAGCAGTTCTTC. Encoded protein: CASSQVAPSGRWNEQFF.

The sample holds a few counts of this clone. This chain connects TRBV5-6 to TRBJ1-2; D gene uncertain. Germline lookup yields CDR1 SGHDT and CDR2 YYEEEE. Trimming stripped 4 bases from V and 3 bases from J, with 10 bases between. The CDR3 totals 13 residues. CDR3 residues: CASSPRIDYGYTF. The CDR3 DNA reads TGTGCCAGCAGCCCGAGAATCGACTATGGCTACACCTTC.

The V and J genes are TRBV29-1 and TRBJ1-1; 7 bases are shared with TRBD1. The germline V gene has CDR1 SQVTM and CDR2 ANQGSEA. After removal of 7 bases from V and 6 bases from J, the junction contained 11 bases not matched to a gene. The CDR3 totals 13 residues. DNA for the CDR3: TGCAGCGGGGATGGCAGGGGGGATTCTGAAGCTTTCTTT. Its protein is CSGDGRGDSEAFF.

The CDR3 DNA reads TGCGCCAGCAGTCAATCGAAGGTCGACTCAGGGATGTTGGAAAAACTGTTTTTT. It is translated as CASSQSKVDSGMLEKLFF. The V and J genes are TRBV23-1 and TRBJ1-4, with D possibly TRBD1 on 5 matching bases. TRBV23-1 is filed as an ORF, its function uncertain. Between the trimmed V and J ends, which lost 0 bases and 8 bases, there was a span of 22 bases. This CDR3 has 18 amino acids.

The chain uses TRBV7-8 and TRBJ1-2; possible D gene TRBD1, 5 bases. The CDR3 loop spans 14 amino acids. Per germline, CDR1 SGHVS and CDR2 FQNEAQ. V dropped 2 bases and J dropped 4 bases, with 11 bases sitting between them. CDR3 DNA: TGTGCCAGCAGCTTAAACAAGCAGGGCTATGGCTACACCTTC. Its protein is CASSLNKQGYGYTF.

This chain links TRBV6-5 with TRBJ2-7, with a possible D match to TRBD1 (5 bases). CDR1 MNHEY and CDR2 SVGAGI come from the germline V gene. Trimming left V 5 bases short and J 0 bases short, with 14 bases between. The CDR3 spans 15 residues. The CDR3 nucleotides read TGTGCCAGCAGTCGAGCGACAGCCAACTCCTACGAGCAGTACTTC. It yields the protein CASSRATANSYEQYF.

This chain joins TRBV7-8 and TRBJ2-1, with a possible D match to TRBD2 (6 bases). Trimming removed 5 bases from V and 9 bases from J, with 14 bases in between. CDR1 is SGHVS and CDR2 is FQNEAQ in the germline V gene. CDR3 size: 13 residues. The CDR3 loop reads CASSKGLTGEQFF. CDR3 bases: TGTGCCAGCAGCAAGGGACTTACGGGTGAGCAGTTCTTC.

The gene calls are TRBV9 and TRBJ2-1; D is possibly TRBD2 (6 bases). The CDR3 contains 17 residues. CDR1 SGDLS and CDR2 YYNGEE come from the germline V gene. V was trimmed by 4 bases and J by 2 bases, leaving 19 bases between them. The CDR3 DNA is TGTGCCAGCAGCCCCCTTGGAGTGCGGGGACCCTACAATGAGCAGTTCTTC. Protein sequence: CASSPLGVRGPYNEQFF.

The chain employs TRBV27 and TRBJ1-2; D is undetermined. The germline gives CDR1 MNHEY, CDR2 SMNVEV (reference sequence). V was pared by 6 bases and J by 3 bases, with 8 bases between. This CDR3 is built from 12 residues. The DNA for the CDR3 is TGTGCCAGCAGGGACCCTTACTATGGCTACACCTTC. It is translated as CASRDPYYGYTF.

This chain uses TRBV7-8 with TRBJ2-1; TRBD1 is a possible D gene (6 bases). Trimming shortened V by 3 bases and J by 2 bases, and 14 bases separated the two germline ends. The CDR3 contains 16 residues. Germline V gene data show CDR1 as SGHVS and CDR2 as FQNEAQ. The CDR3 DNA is TGTGCCAGCAGCTTTTTGGAGACAGGCCCCTACAATGAGCAGTTCTTC. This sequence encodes CASSFLETGPYNEQFF.

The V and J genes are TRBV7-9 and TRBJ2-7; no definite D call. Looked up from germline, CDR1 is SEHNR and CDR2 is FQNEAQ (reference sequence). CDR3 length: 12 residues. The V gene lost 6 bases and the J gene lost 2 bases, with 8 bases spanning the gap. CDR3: CASSFSPYEQYF. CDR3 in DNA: TGTGCCAGCAGTTTCAGCCCCTACGAGCAGTACTTC.

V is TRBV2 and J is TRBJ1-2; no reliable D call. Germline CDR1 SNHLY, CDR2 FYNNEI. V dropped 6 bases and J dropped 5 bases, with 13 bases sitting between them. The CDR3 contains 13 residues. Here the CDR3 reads CASSRTHQYGYTF. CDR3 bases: TGTGCCAGCAGCCGGACCCACCAATATGGCTACACCTTC.

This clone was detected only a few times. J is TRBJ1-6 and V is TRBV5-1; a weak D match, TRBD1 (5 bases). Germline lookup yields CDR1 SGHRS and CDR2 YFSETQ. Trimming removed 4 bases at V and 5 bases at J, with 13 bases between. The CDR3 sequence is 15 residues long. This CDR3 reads CASSVAGGDNSPLHF. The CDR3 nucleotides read TGCGCCAGCAGCGTTGCCGGGGGAGATAATTCACCCCTCCACTTT.

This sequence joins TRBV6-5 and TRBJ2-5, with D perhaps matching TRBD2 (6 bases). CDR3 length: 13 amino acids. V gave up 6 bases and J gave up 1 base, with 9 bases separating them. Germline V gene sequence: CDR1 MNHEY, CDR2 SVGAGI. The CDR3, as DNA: TGTGCCAGCAGCGGGGGTATCCAAGAGACCCAGTACTTC. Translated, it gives CASSGGIQETQYF.

The CDR3, as DNA: TGTGCCAGCAGCTTAGGTCTAGCGGGACCCTACGAGCAGTACTTC. It codes for CASSLGLAGPYEQYF. The J gene is TRBJ2-7, the V gene TRBV13; TRBD2 agrees at 9 bases. The V gene's germline CDR1 is PRHDT and CDR2 FYEKMQ (reference sequence). V trimming: 0 bases; J trimming: 2 bases; junction bases outside the gene matches: 2. The CDR3 contains 15 residues.